One sample yielded the 18 T cell receptor beta chains listed below, sequenced in a study of CD8+ T cells in alopecia areata. Documented treatment: oral pan-JAK inhibitor, 5-10 mg twice daily. Extraction of RNA preceded its reverse transcription into cDNA, which served as the sequencing template. The method was immunoSEQ multiplex PCR; TCRdb's version includes in-frame clones alone and lacks a portion of them. Among some 190,000 clones listed, 64% were seen once. Specimen: CD4+ T cells sorted from blood, collected around week 50, from a patient treated with tofacitinib. The receptors come from a human donor with alopecia areata.

The chain links TRBV7-2 to TRBJ1-2, with 8 positions matching TRBD1. Germline loops: CDR1 SGHTA, CDR2 FQGNSA. This CDR3 comprises 15 residues. Trimming at V came to 5 bases and at J to 6 bases, leaving 11 bases not matched to a gene. CDR3 residues: CASSTTRTGLDGYTF. For the CDR3, the DNA is TGTGCCAGCAGCACAACCCGGACAGGGCTAGATGGCTACACCTTC. The full variable domain, its missing parts supplied by reference TRBV7-2 and TRBJ1-2, is GAGVSQSPSNKVTEKGKDVELRCDPISGHTALYWYRQSLGQGLEFLIYFQGNSAPDKSGLPSDRFSAERTGGSVSTLTIQRTQQEDSAVYLCASSTTRTGLDGYTFGSGTRLTVV.

The chain carries TRBV9 and TRBJ2-7, with 7 bases matching TRBD1. This CDR3 contains 14 residues. The germline gives CDR1 SGDLS, CDR2 YYNGEE. The V gene end was trimmed by 0 bases and the J gene end by 6 bases; junction bases not matched to a gene: 6. CDR3 nucleotide sequence: TGTGCCAGCAGCGTAGGACCCGACAGGGCCGAGCAGTACTTC. Translating gives CASSVGPDRAEQYF.

The table lists this clone with a count of one. The chain is built from TRBV4-3 and TRBJ2-2; TRBD1 aligns across 7 bases. CDR1 and CDR2 (germline): LGHNA, YSLEER. The CDR3 has 15 residues. The trim removed 2 bases at V and 7 bases at J, leaving 7 bases unmatched. The CDR3 here is CASSQHIQGNGELFF. In DNA, the CDR3 is TGCGCCAGCAGCCAACACATACAGGGGAACGGGGAGCTGTTTTTT.

Here the CDR3 DNA reads TGCGCCAGCAGCCACACTAGCGGGGGAACGCAAGAGACCCAGTACTTC. Translated: CASSHTSGGTQETQYF. The gene calls are TRBV4-3 and TRBJ2-5; 11 bases align to TRBD2. Trimming cost V 3 bases and J 2 bases; bases outside gene matches: 5. The CDR3 runs to 16 residues. CDR1 is LGHNA and CDR2 is YSLEER in the germline V gene.

The gene calls are TRBV5-1 and TRBJ2-3; D may be TRBD2 (6 bases). CDR1 and CDR2 from the germline V gene are SGHRS and YFSETQ. V was shortened by 4 bases and J by 1 base, with 19 bases between the two germline ends. The CDR3 runs 17 residues. The CDR3 sequence is CASSGGQAAVRTDTQYF. The CDR3 nucleotides read TGCGCCAGCAGCGGAGGGCAGGCGGCGGTTCGCACAGATACGCAGTATTTT.

Details on this clone: Being one base from a much bigger clone, this may be a read error. The chain carries TRBV11-3 and TRBJ2-3; D remains unclear. Germline V gene lookup returns CDR1 SGHNT and CDR2 YENEEA. The CDR3 has 12 amino acids. Trimming cost V 0 bases and J 4 bases, with 2 bases left between them. This CDR3 reads CASSLDSDTQYF. CDR3 in DNA: TGTGCCAGCAGCTTAGACTCAGATACGCAGTATTTT.

This chain links TRBV2 with TRBJ1-1, with 7 bases aligning to TRBD1. Per germline, CDR1 SNHLY and CDR2 FYNNEI. Germline trimming cut 6 bases from V and 5 bases from J; bases unmatched to any gene: 9. This CDR3 is 14 amino acids long. CDR3 residues: CASSFANRGTEAFF. The DNA of the CDR3 is TGTGCCAGCAGCTTCGCCAACAGGGGAACTGAAGCTTTCTTT.

The chain couples TRBV5-1 to TRBJ2-3; 7 bases line up with TRBD1. This CDR3 is built from 14 residues. Germline V gene data show CDR1 as SGHRS and CDR2 as YFSETQ. J gave up 1 base and V 4 bases, and 3 bases lay outside the gene matches. The CDR3 DNA follows: TGCGCCAGCAGCACAGGACAGGGCACAGATACGCAGTATTTT. It specifies CASSTGQGTDTQYF.

The chain has TRBV11-2 and TRBJ2-1; D unresolved. CDR1 is SGHAT and CDR2 is FQNNGV in the germline V gene. The CDR3 is 12 residues long. V lost 5 bases to trimming and J lost 15 bases, with 17 bases between them. The DNA for the CDR3 is TGTGCCAGCAGCGCCCAGACATCTTCCCTGTTCTTC. Residues: CASSAQTSSLFF.

The chain has TRBV25-1 and TRBJ1-6; TRBD1 is a possible D gene (6 bases). Germline V CDR1 and CDR2: MGHDK, SYGVNS. Between the trimmed V and J ends, which lost 4 bases and 10 bases, there was a span of 17 bases. This CDR3 is 15 amino acids long. The CDR3 DNA reads TGTGCCAGCAGTGCACCAGGGGTTGGTTGGTCACCCCTCCACTTT. Translating it yields CASSAPGVGWSPLHF.

This clone was counted a few times. V is TRBV7-2 and J is TRBJ1-5; 8 bases are a match to TRBD1. V was pared by 5 bases and J by 7 bases, with 4 bases of the junction left unmatched. CDR3 length: 13 residues. Germline values: CDR1 SGHTA, CDR2 FQGNSA. DNA of the CDR3: TGTGCCAGCAGCGGGAGACAGGGGCAGCCCCAGCATTTT. Protein product: CASSGRQGQPQHF. Filled out from reference TRBV7-2 and TRBJ1-5, the complete variable domain reads GAGVSQSPSNKVTEKGKDVELRCDPISGHTALYWYRQSLGQGLEFLIYFQGNSAPDKSGLPSDRFSAERTGGSVSTLTIQRTQQEDSAVYLCASSGRQGQPQHFGDGTRLSIL.

This rearrangement joins TRBV29-1 to TRBJ1-2; D is uncertain. There are 14 residues in the CDR3. The V end lost 0 bases, the J end lost 1 base, and 9 bases lay between the germline ends. From germline, CDR1 is SQVTM and CDR2 ANQGSEA. The CDR3 sequence: CSVEDGLSNYGYTF. The CDR3 DNA reads TGCAGCGTTGAAGATGGTTTGAGTAACTATGGCTACACCTTC.

This clone was recorded once. For the CDR3, the DNA is TGTGCCAGCGGCGGGGACGGCACTGAAGCTTTCTTT. It yields the protein CASGGDGTEAFF. The J gene is TRBJ1-1, the V gene TRBV7-9; the D gene is possibly TRBD1 (5 bases). Trimming stripped 8 bases from V and 4 bases from J, with 11 bases between. CDR1 and CDR2 from the germline V gene are SEHNR and FQNEAQ (reference sequence). The CDR3 spans 12 residues.

The chain links TRBV19 to TRBJ2-7, with D maybe TRBD2 (5 bases). Germline CDR1 is LNHDA and CDR2 is SQIVND (reference sequence). V dropped 5 bases and J dropped 4 bases, with 6 bases sitting between them. The CDR3 spans 11 residues. Written as DNA, the CDR3 is TGTGCCAGTAGTGGAGGATACGAGCAGTACTTC. It specifies CASSGGYEQYF.

The gene calls are TRBV30 and TRBJ1-1; no definite D call. This CDR3 is 15 amino acids long. CDR1 and CDR2 (germline): GTSNPN, SVGIG (reference sequence). V lost 3 bases to trimming and J lost 3 bases, with 17 bases between them. The CDR3 protein is CAWRGFIGVDTEAFF. CDR3 DNA: TGTGCCTGGAGGGGGTTTATCGGGGTTGACACTGAAGCTTTCTTT.

This clone appeared a few times. The genes are TRBV7-2 and TRBJ1-2; TRBD1 aligns across 10 bases. Germline CDR1 is SGHTA and CDR2 is FQGNSA. The CDR3 loop spans 14 amino acids. V lost 4 bases and J lost 6; bases outside the gene matches: 5. The CDR3 sequence is CASSSRDRGHGYTF. The CDR3 DNA follows: TGTGCCAGCAGCTCCCGGGACAGGGGTCATGGCTACACCTTC.

Remarks on this clone: At one end, the junction sequence differs from germline, possibly due to a read error. The genes are TRBV9 and TRBJ2-5, with TRBD2 identical over 10 bases. The CDR3 runs to 16 residues. Germline V gene sequence: CDR1 SGDLS, CDR2 YYNGEE. In nucleotides, the CDR3 is TGTGCCAGCTGCGTCGGGGTAGCGGGGGGCCAAGAGACCCAGTACTTC. The encoded protein is CASCVGVAGGQETQYF.

The rearrangement joins TRBV25-1 to TRBJ2-3; tentative D call: TRBD1 (6 bases). Trimming left V 2 bases short and J 6 bases short, with 24 bases between. Germline loops: CDR1 MGHDK, CDR2 SYGVNS. This CDR3 is built from 18 residues. The CDR3 DNA sequence: TGTGCCAGCAGTGAAGGGGGCCCCGGGGCAGGCGGAACGGATACGCAGTATTTT. It specifies CASSEGGPGAGGTDTQYF.